The rows below give T cell receptor beta chains drawn from one sample of a study of blood T cells in healthy people across ages. MiXCR was run by TCRdb on the 5' RACE reads, yielding one entry per CDR3 protein. In the table there are roughly 2 million distinct CDR3 sequences, 49% of which are singletons. Sequences were obtained from blood. Receptors were obtained from a woman in her thirties or forties in good health. The CDR3 runs from the conserved cysteine through the conserved F or W. D genes are given only for firm matches. Part of the rows lack a size; the others show once, few, many or a class for expanded clones.

d_gene	abundance	v_gene	j_gene	CDR3aa	CDR3nt
.	.	TRBV29-1	TRBJ2-3	CSVPARVQSVWAENTDTQYF	TGCAGCGTTCCGGCCCGGGTTCAATCAGTGTGGGCAGAAAACACAGATACGCAGTATTTT
TRBD1	.	TRBV15	TRBJ1-2	CATSRGTVSYGYTF	TGTGCCACCAGCAGGGGGACAGTTTCCTATGGCTACACCTTC
.	.	TRBV4-1	TRBJ1-2	CASSQDVVSGYTF	TGCGCCAGCAGCCAAGATGTGGTGAGTGGCTACACCTTC
TRBD2	.	TRBV20-1	TRBJ2-5	CSAGPGTTGETQYF	TGCAGCGCTGGGCCCGGGACTACCGGCGAGACCCAGTACTTC
.	.	TRBV6-1	TRBJ2-7	CASSRSEQYF	TGTGCCAGCAGCCGAAGCGAGCAGTACTTC
.	.	TRBV28	TRBJ2-7	CASSPGAPESYEQYF	TGTGCCAGCAGTCCAGGGGCTCCTGAATCCTACGAGCAGTACTTC
.	.	TRBV6-5	TRBJ1-2	CAAPSPRAYYGYTF	TGTGCCGCCCCATCCCCCAGGGCGTACTATGGCTACACCTTC
.	.	TRBV7-2	TRBJ2-7	CASSLALPNEQYF	TGTGCCAGCAGCTTAGCGCTACCCAACGAGCAGTACTTC
.	few	TRBV20-1	TRBJ2-3	CSARVAQTFSTDTQYF	TGCAGTGCTAGAGTTGCCCAGACCTTTAGCACAGATACGCAGTATTTT
.	few	TRBV9	TRBJ1-2	CASRGDEVGYTF	TGTGCCAGCAGGGGGGATGAGGTTGGCTACACCTTC
TRBD1	.	TRBV20-1	TRBJ2-3	CSLKFRGRVNTQYF	TGCAGCTTGAAATTCAGGGGGCGCGTGAATACGCAGTATTTT
.	.	TRBV7-9	TRBJ2-1	CASSYLHFFPYNEQFF	TGTGCCAGCAGCTACTTACATTTTTTTCCCTACAATGAGCAGTTCTTC
TRBD2	once	TRBV2	TRBJ2-7	CASSEARGLAGVEQYF	TGTGCCAGCAGTGAAGCGAGGGGTCTAGCGGGGGTCGAGCAGTACTTC
TRBD1	.	TRBV3-1	TRBJ2-3	CASSNRGYQYF	TGTGCCAGCAGCAACAGGGGGTACCAGTATTTT
TRBD1	.	TRBV3-1	TRBJ2-3	CASSQVDRALDTQYF	TGTGCCAGCAGCCAAGTGGACAGGGCCTTAGATACGCAGTATTTT